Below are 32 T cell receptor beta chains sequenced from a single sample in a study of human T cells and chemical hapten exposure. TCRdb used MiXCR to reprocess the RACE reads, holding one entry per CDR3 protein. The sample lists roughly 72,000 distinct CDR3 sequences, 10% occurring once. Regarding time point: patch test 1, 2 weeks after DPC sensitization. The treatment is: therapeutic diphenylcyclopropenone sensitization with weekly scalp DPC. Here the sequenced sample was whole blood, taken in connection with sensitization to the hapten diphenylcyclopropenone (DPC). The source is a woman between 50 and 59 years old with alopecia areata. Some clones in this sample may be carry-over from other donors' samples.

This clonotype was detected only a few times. The CDR3 region is CASSYPAGLGNEQFF. CDR3 DNA sequence: TGTGCCAGCAGTTACCCAGCGGGCTTAGGAAATGAGCAGTTCTTC. This chain joins TRBV6-2 or TRBV6-3 and TRBJ2-1, with a possible D match to TRBD2 (6 bases). Deletions cut 2 bases from V and 7 bases from J, with 15 bases between. In germline, CDR1 is MNHEY, CDR2 SVGEGT. The CDR3 totals 15 residues.

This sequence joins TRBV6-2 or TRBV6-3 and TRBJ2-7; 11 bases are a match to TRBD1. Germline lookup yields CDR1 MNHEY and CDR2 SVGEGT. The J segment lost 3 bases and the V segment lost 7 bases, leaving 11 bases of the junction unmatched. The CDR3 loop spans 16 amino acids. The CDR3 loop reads CASTLYVGTGGYEQYF. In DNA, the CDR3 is TGTGCCAGCACCCTTTACGTCGGGACAGGGGGCTACGAGCAGTACTTC.

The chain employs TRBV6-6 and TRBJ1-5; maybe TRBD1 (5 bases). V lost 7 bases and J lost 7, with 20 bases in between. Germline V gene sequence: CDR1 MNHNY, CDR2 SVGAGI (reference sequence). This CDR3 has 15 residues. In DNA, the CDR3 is TGTGCCAGCACCACCCGCGGACAACCCGCCCAGCCCCAGCATTTT. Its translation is CASTTRGQPAQPQHF.

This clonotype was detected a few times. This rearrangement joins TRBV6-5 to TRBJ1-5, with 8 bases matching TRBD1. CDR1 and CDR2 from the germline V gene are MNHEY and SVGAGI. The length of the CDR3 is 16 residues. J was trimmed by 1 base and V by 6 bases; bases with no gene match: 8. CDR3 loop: CASRSTGVESNQPQHF. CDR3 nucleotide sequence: TGTGCCAGCAGATCGACAGGGGTCGAGAGCAATCAGCCCCAGCATTTT.

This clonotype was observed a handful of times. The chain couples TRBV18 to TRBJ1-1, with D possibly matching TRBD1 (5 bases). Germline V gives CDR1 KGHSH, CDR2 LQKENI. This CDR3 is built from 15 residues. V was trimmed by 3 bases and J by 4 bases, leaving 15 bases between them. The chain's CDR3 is CASSPGTARATEAFF. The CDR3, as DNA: TGTGCCAGCTCACCTGGGACCGCTAGAGCCACTGAAGCTTTCTTT. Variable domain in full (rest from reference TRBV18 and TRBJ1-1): NAGVMQNPRHLVRRRGQEARLRCSPMKGHSHVYWYRQLPEEGLKFMVYLQKENIIDESGMPKERFSAEFPKEGPSILRIQQVVRGDSAAYFCASSPGTARATEAFFGQGTRLTVV.

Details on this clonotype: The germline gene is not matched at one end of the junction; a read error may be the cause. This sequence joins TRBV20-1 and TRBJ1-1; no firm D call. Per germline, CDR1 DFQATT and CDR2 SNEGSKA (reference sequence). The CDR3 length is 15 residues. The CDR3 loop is CSARDIGVGNTEAFF. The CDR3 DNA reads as TGCAGTGCTAGAGATATCGGGGTGGGGAACACTGAAGCCTTCTTT.

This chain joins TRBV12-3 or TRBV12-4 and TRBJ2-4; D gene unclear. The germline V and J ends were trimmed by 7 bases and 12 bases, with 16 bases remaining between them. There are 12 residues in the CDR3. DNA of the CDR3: TGTGCCAGCAACGGCGTGGGGAATAGTCAGTACTTC. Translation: CASNGVGNSQYF.

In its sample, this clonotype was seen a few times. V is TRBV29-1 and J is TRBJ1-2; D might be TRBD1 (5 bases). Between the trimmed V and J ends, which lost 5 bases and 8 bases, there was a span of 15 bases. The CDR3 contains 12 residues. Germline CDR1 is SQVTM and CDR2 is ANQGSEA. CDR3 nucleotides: TGCAGCGTTCACCGGGGGAGCGGCGGCTACACCTTC. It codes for CSVHRGSGGYTF.

CDR3 DNA: TGTGCCAGCAGTCTCCCGGGGGCGGCTAGCAATGAGCAGTTCTTC. It is translated as CASSLPGAASNEQFF. The V gene is TRBV12-3 or TRBV12-4, the J gene TRBJ2-1; tentatively, D is TRBD1 or TRBD2 (6 bases each). Trimming pared 5 bases from V and 6 bases from J, leaving 17 bases between. There are 15 residues in the CDR3.

CDR3 nucleotides: TGTGCCAGCAGCCTCAGGGACTCTGGGGCCAACGTCCTGACTTTC. Its translation: CASSLRDSGANVLTF. The chain recombines TRBV12-3 or TRBV12-4 with TRBJ2-6, with D maybe TRBD1 (5 bases). Trimming removed 6 bases at V and 0 bases at J, with 9 bases between. CDR3 size: 15 residues.

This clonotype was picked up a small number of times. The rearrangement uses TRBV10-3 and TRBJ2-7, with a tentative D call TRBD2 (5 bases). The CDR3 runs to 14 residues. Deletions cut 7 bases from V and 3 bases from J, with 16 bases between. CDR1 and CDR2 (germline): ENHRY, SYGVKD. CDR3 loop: CAITNGMTDYEQYF. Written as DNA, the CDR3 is TGTGCCATCACCAACGGGATGACGGACTACGAGCAGTACTTC.

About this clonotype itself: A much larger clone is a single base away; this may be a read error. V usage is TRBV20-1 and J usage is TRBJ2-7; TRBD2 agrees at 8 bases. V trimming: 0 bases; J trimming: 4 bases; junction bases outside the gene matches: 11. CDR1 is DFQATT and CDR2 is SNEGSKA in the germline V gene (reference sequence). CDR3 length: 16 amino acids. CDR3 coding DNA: TGCAGTGCTAGAGATACTTCGGGAGGGCCCGGGTACGAGCAGTACTTC. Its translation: CSARDTSGGPGYEQYF.

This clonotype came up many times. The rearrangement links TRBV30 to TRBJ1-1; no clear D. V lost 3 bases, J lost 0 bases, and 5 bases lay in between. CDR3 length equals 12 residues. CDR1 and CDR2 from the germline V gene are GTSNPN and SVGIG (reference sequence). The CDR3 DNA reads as TGTGCCTGGAGGGGGATGAACACTGAAGCTTTCTTT. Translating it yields CAWRGMNTEAFF. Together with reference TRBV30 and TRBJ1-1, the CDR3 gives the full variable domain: SQTIHQWPATLVQPVGSPLSLECTVEGTSNPNLYWYRQAAGRGLQLLFYSVGIGQISSEVPQNLSASRPQDRQFILSSKKLLLSDSGFYLCAWRGMNTEAFFGQGTRLTVV.

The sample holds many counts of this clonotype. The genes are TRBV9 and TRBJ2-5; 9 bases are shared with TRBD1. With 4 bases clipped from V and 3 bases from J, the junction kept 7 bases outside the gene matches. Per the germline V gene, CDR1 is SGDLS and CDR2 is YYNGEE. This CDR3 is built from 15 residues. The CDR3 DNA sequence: TGTGCCAGCAGCCACACAGGGGGCTCGGAAGAGACCCAGTACTTC. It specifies CASSHTGGSEETQYF. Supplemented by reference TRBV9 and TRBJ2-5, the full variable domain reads DSGVTQTPKHLITATGQRVTLRCSPRSGDLSVYWYQQSLDQGLQFLIQYYNGEERAKGNILERFSAQQFPDLHSELNLSSLELGDSALYFCASSHTGGSEETQYFGPGTRLLVL.

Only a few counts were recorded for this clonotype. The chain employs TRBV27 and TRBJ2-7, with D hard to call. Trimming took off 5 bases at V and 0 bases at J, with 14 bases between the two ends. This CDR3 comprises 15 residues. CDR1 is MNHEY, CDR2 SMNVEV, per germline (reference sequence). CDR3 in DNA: TGTGCCAGCAGTCTAAGGGCGGTGAGCTCCTACGAGCAGTACTTC. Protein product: CASSLRAVSSYEQYF.

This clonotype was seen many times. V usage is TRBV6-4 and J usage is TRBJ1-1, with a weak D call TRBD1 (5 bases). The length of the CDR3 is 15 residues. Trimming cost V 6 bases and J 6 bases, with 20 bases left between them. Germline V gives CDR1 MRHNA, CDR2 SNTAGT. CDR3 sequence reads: CASRREGILTAEAFF. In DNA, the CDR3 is TGTGCCAGCAGAAGGGAGGGGATCTTAACGGCTGAAGCTTTCTTT.

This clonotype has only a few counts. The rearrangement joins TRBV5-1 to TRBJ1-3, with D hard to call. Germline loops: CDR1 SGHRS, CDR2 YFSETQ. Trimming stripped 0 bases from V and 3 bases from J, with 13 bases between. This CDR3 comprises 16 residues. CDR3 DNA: TGCGCCAGCAGCTTGGTATCGGGAACATATGGAAACACCATATATTTT. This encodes CASSLVSGTYGNTIYF.

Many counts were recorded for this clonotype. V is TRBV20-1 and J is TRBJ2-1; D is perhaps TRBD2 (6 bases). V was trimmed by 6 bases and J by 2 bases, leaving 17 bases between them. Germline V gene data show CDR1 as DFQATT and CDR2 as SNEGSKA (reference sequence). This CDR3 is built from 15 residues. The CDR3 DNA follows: TGCAGTGCCTCCCCTCTAGCGTTCCCCTACAATGAGCAGTTCTTC. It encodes CSASPLAFPYNEQFF.

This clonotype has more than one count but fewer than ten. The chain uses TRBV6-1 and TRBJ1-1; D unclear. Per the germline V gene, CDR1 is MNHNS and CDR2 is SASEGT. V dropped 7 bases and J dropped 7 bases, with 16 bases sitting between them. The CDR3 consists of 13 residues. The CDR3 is CASTLGPQGEAFF. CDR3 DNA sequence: TGTGCCAGCACCTTAGGGCCCCAAGGTGAAGCTTTCTTT.

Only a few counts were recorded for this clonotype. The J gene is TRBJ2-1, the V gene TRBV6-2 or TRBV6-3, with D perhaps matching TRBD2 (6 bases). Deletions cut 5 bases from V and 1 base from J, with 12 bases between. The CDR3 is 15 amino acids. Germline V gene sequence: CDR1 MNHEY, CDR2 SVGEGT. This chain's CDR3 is CASSTGEVSYNEQFF. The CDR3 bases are TGTGCCAGCAGTACGGGAGAGGTGTCCTACAATGAGCAGTTCTTC.

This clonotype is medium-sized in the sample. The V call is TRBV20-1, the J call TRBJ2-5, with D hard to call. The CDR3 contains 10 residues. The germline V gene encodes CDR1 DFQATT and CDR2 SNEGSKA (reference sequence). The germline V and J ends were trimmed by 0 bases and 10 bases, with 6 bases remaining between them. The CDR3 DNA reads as TGCAGTGCTAGAGATCGGGTCCAGTACTTC. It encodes CSARDRVQYF.

CDR3 amino acids: CASSGVGIQPQHF. The CDR3, as DNA: TGTGCCAGCAGTGGAGTAGGGATACAGCCCCAGCATTTT. The chain joins TRBV6-1 to TRBJ1-5; D ambiguous. Germline V gene lookup returns CDR1 MNHNS and CDR2 SASEGT. The CDR3 sequence is 13 residues long. Trimming removed 4 bases from V and 7 bases from J, with 11 bases in between.

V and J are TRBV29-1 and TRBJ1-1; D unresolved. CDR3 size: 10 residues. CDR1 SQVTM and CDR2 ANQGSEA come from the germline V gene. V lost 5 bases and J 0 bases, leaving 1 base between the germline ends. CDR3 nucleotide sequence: TGCAGCGTTATGAACACTGAAGCTTTCTTT. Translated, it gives CSVMNTEAFF.

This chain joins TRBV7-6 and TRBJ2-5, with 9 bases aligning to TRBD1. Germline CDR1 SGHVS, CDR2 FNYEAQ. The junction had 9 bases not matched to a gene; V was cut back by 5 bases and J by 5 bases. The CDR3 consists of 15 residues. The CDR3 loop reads CASSQPGQGLETQYF. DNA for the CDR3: TGTGCCAGCAGCCAACCGGGACAGGGTCTCGAGACCCAGTACTTC. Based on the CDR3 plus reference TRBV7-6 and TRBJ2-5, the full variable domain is GAGVSQSPRYKVTKRGQDVALRCDPISGHVSLYWYRQALGQGPEFLTYFNYEAQQDKSGLPNDRFSAERPEGSISTLTIQRTEQRDSAMYRCASSQPGQGLETQYFGPGTRLLVL.

CDR3 protein: CASSQEAGFGQYF. CDR3 nucleotides: TGCGCCAGCAGCCAAGAGGCTGGGTTTGGGCAGTACTTC. V and J are TRBV4-1 and TRBJ2-7, with D unclear. CDR1 and CDR2 from the germline V gene are MGHRA and YSYEKL. The CDR3 is 13 amino acids. V gave up 0 bases and J gave up 9 bases, with 12 bases separating them.

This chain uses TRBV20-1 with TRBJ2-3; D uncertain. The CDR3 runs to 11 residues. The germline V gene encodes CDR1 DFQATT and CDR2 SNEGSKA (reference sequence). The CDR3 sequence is CSTAVTDTQYF. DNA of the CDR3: TGCAGCACGGCAGTCACAGATACGCAGTATTTT.

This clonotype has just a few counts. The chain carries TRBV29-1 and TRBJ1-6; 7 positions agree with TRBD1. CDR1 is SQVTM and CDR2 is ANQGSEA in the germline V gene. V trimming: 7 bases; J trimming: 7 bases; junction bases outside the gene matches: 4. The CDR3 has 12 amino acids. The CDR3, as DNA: TGCAGCGCCGGGACAGAAAATTCACCCCTCCACTTT. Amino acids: CSAGTENSPLHF.

The CDR3, as DNA: TGTGCCAGCAGCCAAGATCGGGGCCACTACAATGAGCAGTTCTTC. Encoded protein: CASSQDRGHYNEQFF. The chain couples TRBV3-1 to TRBJ2-1; D possibly matches TRBD1 or TRBD2 (5 bases each). Germline CDR1 is LGHDT and CDR2 is YNNKEL (reference sequence). This CDR3 has 15 residues. V shed 0 bases and J shed 3 bases, with 9 bases lying between them.

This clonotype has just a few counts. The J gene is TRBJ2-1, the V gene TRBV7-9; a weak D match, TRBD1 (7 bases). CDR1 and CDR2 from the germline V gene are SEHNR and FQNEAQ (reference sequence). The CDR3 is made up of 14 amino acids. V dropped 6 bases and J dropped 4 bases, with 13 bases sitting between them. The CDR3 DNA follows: TGTGCCAGCAGTCTACAGGGGAGGTACAATGAGCAGTTCTTC. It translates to CASSLQGRYNEQFF. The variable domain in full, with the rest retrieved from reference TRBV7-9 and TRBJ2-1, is DTGVSQNPRHKITKRGQNVTFRCDPISEHNRLYWYRQTLGQGPEFLTYFQNEAQLEKSRLLSDRFSAERPKGSFSTLEIQRTEQGDSAMYLCASSLQGRYNEQFFGPGTRLTVL.

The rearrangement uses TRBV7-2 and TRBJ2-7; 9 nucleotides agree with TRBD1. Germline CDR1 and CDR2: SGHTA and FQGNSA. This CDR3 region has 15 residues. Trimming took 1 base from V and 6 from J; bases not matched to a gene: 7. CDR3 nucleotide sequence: TGTGCCAGCAGCTTAGTGGGGGACAGGGTGTCCGAGCAGTACTTC. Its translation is CASSLVGDRVSEQYF. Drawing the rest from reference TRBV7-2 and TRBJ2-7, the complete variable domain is GAGVSQSPSNKVTEKGKDVELRCDPISGHTALYWYRQSLGQGLEFLIYFQGNSAPDKSGLPSDRFSAERTGGSVSTLTIQRTQQEDSAVYLCASSLVGDRVSEQYFGPGTRLTVT.

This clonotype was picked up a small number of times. Here the CDR3 DNA reads TGTGCCAGCCGGGAGGGAGGGCCGACAGATACGCAGTATTTT. Translation: CASREGGPTDTQYF. The chain is built from TRBV6-6 and TRBJ2-3; TRBD2 aligns across 8 bases. After removal of 8 bases from V and 3 bases from J, the junction contained 7 bases not matched to a gene. The germline gives CDR1 MNHNY, CDR2 SVGAGI (reference sequence). The CDR3 extends over 14 amino acids.

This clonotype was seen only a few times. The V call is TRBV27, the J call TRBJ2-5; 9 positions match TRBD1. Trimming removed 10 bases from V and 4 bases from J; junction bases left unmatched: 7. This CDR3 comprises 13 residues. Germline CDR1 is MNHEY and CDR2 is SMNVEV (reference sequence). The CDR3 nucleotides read TGTGCCACCGGGACAGGGAACCTAGAGACCCAGTACTTC. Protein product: CATGTGNLETQYF.